What follows is one T cell receptor beta chain and its context. The sample belongs to a study of blood T cells in healthy people across ages. The overall study: Template switching caught about one barcoded beta molecule for each two T cells.

Germline assignment: CDR1 SGHTA and CDR2 FQGNSA. The CDR3 runs to 15 residues. With 5 bases clipped from V and 2 bases from J, the junction kept 6 bases outside the gene matches. A second roughly 7 to 11 cycle PCR used barcoded and J-beta primers. A template-switch adaptor that had 12 random nucleotides put a tag on each cDNA molecule. The study obtained at least 2.5 million CDR3-containing paired-end reads from every sample. TCRdb fed the 5' RACE reads into MiXCR, producing one record per CDR3 protein. The sample carries about 840,000 distinct CDR3 sequences, approximately 32% recorded once. These sequences were also reported in another study, on T cells of mothers and their children. That report adds: Not a single persistent microchimeric T cell clone was detected.

This sequence was found in a woman between 40 and 50 years old in good health. The sequenced sample consisted of blood. This rearrangement joins TRBV7-2 to TRBJ1-2; TRBD1 aligns across 9 bases. This chain's CDR3 is CASSGPGQGNYGYTF. The CDR3, as DNA: TGTGCCAGCAGCGGACCGGGACAGGGAAACTATGGCTACACCTTC.